The T cell receptor beta chain described here comes from a study of T cell responses to AZD1222 COVID-19 vaccine (dated by TCRdb to about 2021). The study in broad terms: TCR sequencing covered 230 to 250 trial participants: around 210 given two doses of AZD1222 and some 25 given two doses of MenACWY control vaccine. Trial participants were enrolled by age into 18-55, 56-69 and 70-plus year subgroups, with approximately 160, 26 and 62 TCR-sequenced participants respectively. The paper's findings and limits, for the study overall: The vaccine-associated CD4 TCRs covered the entire spike protein, and the dominant responses fell in regions 160-218 and 743-854. A significant rise in spike-specific TCR breadth and depth was observed after two AZD1222 doses relative to day 0 and relative to MenACWY recipients. Nearly half of unique spike-specific TCRs reportedly recognized epitopes outside regions mutated in the B.1.351 and B.1.1.7 variants. Because no samples from the day 14 peak response were available, repertoires could be characterized only after the peak T cell response. Conclusions about previously exposed vaccinees are limited, since just five or six AZD1222 recipients were seropositive for SARS-CoV-2 at baseline. The 56-69-year group was small, and its depth increase did not reach significance, likely because of low power. Participants were mostly white British, with more females than males. The authors suggested clonal diversity may have been underestimated.

With respect to this clone: What antigen it recognizes has not been identified. Per-nucleotide qualities are absent, and no much larger clonotype sits a single base away.

According to the study, the label for this sample's time point signals: about 28 days (+/-7) after the second vaccine dose. AZD1222 recipients given second doses at about 4 weeks or at about 12 weeks were pooled, since spike-specific TCR depth and breadth were not found to differ between the two schedules. Samples from vaccinated people were obtained from the UK trials COV001 and COV002, which included a single-blind randomized controlled phase 2/3 trial of AZD1222 (ChAdOx1 nCoV-19) in healthy adults. For TCRbeta chain sequencing, PBMC samples from trial participants were taken at day 0 and at day 28 after the second dose. The CDR3 runs 14 amino acids, cysteine and phenylalanine included. Of all the DNA, just the CDR3 is kept, 42 bases in frame from base 1. Looking up the germline V gene (reference sequence) yields CDR1 SEHNR and CDR2 FQNEAQ. The germline V and J ends show losses of 11 bases and 8 bases respectively, and no gene match explains 16 bases of the junction.

The CDR3 regions of human TCRbeta chains were analyzed by immunosequencing. The authors processed their data as follows. TCRs in the repertoires were compared against a reference library of SARS-CoV-2-specific TCRs that had been generated with the MIRA antigen-specificity platform. Breadth meant the fraction of unique TCRs that were SARS-CoV-2-associated, whereas depth meant the fraction of total T cells that were SARS-CoV-2-associated. Using the MIRA data, each spike-specific TCR was mapped to the spike region that the TCR reacts to and placed in a CD4 or CD8 class. Log10-transformed breadth and depth values were compared by one-way ANOVA with Sidak's multiple comparisons tests. TCRdb stores this immuneACCESS table with in-frame sequences only. Part of the clones is absent; in the studies checked, under half of the shortfall reflects unresolved V genes, and no reason is known for the rest. The V and J calls and clone size come from that table; D and trimming were worked out from the DNA. The sample records under 150,000 clones, around 90% of which are singletons. The ten largest clonotypes hold 2% to 3% of the sample.

Sample: peripheral blood, taken 28 days after the second AZD1222 dose. This clonotype originated in an adult who received the AZD1222 COVID-19 vaccine. In this chain, TRBV7-9 is recombined with TRBJ1-2; 8 bases in between match TRBD1. The CDR3 protein sequence reads: CAYDRGRPSMGYTF. The nucleotides are TGTGCCTACGACAGGGGCCGTCCGTCTATGGGCTACACCTTC.